Following are 10 T cell receptor beta chains from one sample sequenced in a study of blood T cell repertoires in COVID-19. Repertoires were generated with immunoSEQ multiplex PCR, while TCRdb's copy carries only in-frame clones and drops some. The repertoire holds about 210,000 clones, with more than 75% as singletons. Sequenced input: PBMCs or T cells enriched from blood (not recorded which). The receptors here all came from a man in his thirties or forties with acute COVID-19.

The chain combines TRBV6-5 with TRBJ1-6, with a possible D match to TRBD1 (5 bases). The CDR3 is 15 amino acids. Trimming pared 2 bases from V and 6 bases from J, leaving 11 bases between. Germline values: CDR1 MNHEY, CDR2 SVGAGI. CDR3 sequence: CASSYGAGGNSPLHF. The CDR3 region has the DNA TGTGCCAGCAGTTACGGGGCGGGAGGTAATTCACCCCTCCACTTT.

The chain employs TRBV11-2 and TRBJ2-5; possibly TRBD1 for D (6 bases). This CDR3 region has 15 residues. Deletions cut 2 bases from V and 2 bases from J, with 12 bases between. Looked up from germline, CDR1 is SGHAT and CDR2 is FQNNGV. The CDR3 nucleotides read TGTGCCAGCAGCTTAACAGGGCTGAGGCAAGAGACCCAGTACTTC. Its translation is CASSLTGLRQETQYF.

The chain recombines TRBV11-2 with TRBJ2-1; perhaps TRBD2 as D (7 bases). In germline, CDR1 is SGHAT, CDR2 FQNNGV. The CDR3 is made up of 15 amino acids. V lost 5 bases and J lost 8, with 19 bases in between. CDR3 DNA: TGTGCCAGCAGCCCCGGACGAGGGGGGGCTCATGAGCAGTTCTTC. Amino acid sequence: CASSPGRGGAHEQFF.

The genes are TRBV12-3 or TRBV12-4 and TRBJ1-6, with a possible D match to TRBD1 (5 bases). V was pared by 5 bases and J by 11 bases, with 10 bases between. The CDR3 runs 12 residues. The CDR3 is CASSRGSAPLHF. CDR3 nucleotide sequence: TGTGCCAGCAGTCGGGGGAGTGCACCCCTCCACTTT.

Worth noting for this clone: The limits of the CDR3 on the DNA are not certain, so only TCRdb's listed CDR3 is given. The sample carries other DNA sequences with the same CDR3. V usage is TRBV2 and J usage is TRBJ2-7; the table's D call, TRBD2, has no DNA check behind it. The CDR3 adds up to 16 amino acids, both ends counted. The germline V gene encodes CDR1 SNHLY and CDR2 FYNNEI. Here the CDR3 reads CASSAPPSGRGYEQYF.

The sample holds a few counts of this clone. The gene calls are TRBV24-1 and TRBJ1-5; D unresolved. The CDR3 has 14 residues. Germline CDR1 reads KGHDR; CDR2 reads SFDVKD. The V gene lost 6 bases and the J gene lost 1 base, with 9 bases spanning the gap. The CDR3 reads CATSMPESNQPQHF. CDR3 sequence (DNA): TGTGCCACCAGTATGCCGGAGAGCAATCAGCCCCAGCATTTT.

J is TRBJ2-2 and V is TRBV9; D is ambiguous. V was trimmed by 0 bases and J by 5 bases, leaving 5 bases between them. The CDR3 runs to 13 residues. Germline loops: CDR1 SGDLS, CDR2 YYNGEE. The CDR3 sequence is CASSVALTGELFF. In DNA form, the CDR3 reads TGTGCCAGCAGCGTAGCTCTAACCGGGGAGCTGTTTTTT.

The rearrangement uses TRBV19 and TRBJ1-1, with 7 nucleotides matching TRBD1. V was clipped by 2 bases and J by 9 bases; unmatched bases: 6. The CDR3 spans 13 residues. Looked up from germline, CDR1 is LNHDA and CDR2 is SQIVND (reference sequence). The CDR3 region is CASSITGALQAFF. In nucleotides, the CDR3 is TGTGCCAGTAGTATAACAGGGGCGTTACAAGCTTTCTTT.

The rearrangement links TRBV7-9 to TRBJ1-1; TRBD1 matches 7 bases. The germline CDR1 and CDR2 sequences are SEHNR and FQNEAQ (reference sequence). Unmatched junction bases numbered 5, after V lost 5 bases and J lost 8 bases. This CDR3 has 12 amino acids. The chain's CDR3 is CASSLQGSEAFF. The DNA for the CDR3 is TGTGCCAGCAGCCTACAGGGGTCGGAAGCTTTCTTT. Full variable domain (rest looked up from reference TRBV7-9 and TRBJ1-1): DTGVSQNPRHKITKRGQNVTFRCDPISEHNRLYWYRQTLGQGPEFLTYFQNEAQLEKSRLLSDRFSAERPKGSFSTLEIQRTEQGDSAMYLCASSLQGSEAFFGQGTRLTVV.

V gene TRBV10-3 combines with J gene TRBJ1-6; D may be TRBD1 (5 bases). V lost 6 bases, J lost 0 bases, and 6 bases lay in between. Germline V gene lookup returns CDR1 ENHRY and CDR2 SYGVKD. There are 14 residues in the CDR3. For the CDR3, the DNA is TGTGCCATCAGGGGGGGCTCCTATAATTCACCCCTCCACTTT. It yields the protein CAIRGGSYNSPLHF.